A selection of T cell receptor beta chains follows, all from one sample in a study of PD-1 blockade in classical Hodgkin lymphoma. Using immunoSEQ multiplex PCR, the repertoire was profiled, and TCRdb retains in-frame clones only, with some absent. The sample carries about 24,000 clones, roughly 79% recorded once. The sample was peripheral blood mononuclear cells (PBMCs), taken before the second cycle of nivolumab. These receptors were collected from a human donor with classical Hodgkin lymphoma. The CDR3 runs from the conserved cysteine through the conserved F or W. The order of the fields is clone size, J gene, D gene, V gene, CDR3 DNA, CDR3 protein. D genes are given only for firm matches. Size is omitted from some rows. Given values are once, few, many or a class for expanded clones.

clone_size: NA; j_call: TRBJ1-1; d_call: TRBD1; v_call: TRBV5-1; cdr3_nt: TGCGCCAGCAAATTAGACAGGGTGATGATTGAAGCTTTCTTT; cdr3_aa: CASKLDRVMIEAFF
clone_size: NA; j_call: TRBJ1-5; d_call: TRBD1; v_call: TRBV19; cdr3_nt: TGTGCCAGTAGAAGTTACAGGGGGGATTCCCTTAGGGGCAATCAGCCCCAGCATTTT; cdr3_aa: CASRSYRGDSLRGNQPQHF
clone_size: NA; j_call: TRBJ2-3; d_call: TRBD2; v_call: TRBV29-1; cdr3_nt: TGCAGCGTTGATGGCGGGGGGGTGACAGATACGCAGTATTTT; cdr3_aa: CSVDGGGVTDTQYF
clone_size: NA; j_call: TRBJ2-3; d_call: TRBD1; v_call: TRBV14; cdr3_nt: TGTGCCAGCAGCCAAGATGGGGACAGGGGAGTGGATACGCAGTATTTT; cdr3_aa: CASSQDGDRGVDTQYF
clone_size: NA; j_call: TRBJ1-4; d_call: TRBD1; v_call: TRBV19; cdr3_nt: TGTGCCAGTAGTACGGGGACAGGGGGTAATGAAAAACTGTTTTTT; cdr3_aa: CASSTGTGGNEKLFF
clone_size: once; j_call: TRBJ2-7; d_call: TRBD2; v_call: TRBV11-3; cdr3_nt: TGTGCCAGCAGCCCAGGACTAGCGGGGCCCCTGGGGGAGCAGTACTTC; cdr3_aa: CASSPGLAGPLGEQYF
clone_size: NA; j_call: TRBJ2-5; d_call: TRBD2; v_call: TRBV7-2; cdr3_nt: TGTGCCAGCAGCACGGAGGGAGGGGAGACCCAGTACTTC; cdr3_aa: CASSTEGGETQYF
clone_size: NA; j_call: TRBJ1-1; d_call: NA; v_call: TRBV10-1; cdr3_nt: TGCGCCAGCAGCTACAGGCCGAACACTGAAGCTTTCTTT; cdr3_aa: CASSYRPNTEAFF
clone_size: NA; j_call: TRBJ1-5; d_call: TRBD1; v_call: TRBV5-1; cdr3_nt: TGCGCCAGCAGCCATTTGCTGGACAGGGGAAATCAGCCCCAGCATTTT; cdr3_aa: CASSHLLDRGNQPQHF
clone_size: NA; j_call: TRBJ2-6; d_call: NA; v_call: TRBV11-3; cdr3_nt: TGTGCCAGCAGTCTAAAATTTGGACTCACCTCTGGGGCCAACGTCCTGACTTTC; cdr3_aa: CASSLKFGLTSGANVLTF
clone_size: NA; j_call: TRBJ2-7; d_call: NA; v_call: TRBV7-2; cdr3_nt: TGTGCCAGCAGCTTACCTCGGACACTGCTGGACGAGCAGTACTTC; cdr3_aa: CASSLPRTLLDEQYF
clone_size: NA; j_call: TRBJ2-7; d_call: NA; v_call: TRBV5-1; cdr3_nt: TGCGCCAGCAGCTCTCTCGGGACGGTTGGAAGGGACGAGCAGTACTTC; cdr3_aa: CASSSLGTVGRDEQYF
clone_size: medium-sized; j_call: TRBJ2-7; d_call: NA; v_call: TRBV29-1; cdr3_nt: TGCAGCGTTCTACCGGGATGGGGCTCCTACGAGCAGTACTTC; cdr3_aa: CSVLPGWGSYEQYF
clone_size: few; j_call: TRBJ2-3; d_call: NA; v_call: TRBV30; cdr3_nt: TGTGCCTGGACTAGGACTTTCACAGATACGCAGTATTTT; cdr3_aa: CAWTRTFTDTQYF
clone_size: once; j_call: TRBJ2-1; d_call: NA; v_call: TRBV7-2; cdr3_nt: TGTGCCAGCAGCTTAGAGGCGACTAGCTCCTACAATGAGCAGTTCTTC; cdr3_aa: CASSLEATSSYNEQFF
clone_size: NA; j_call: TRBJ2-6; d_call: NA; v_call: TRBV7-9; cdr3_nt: TGTGCCAGCAGCTTAGGTTCCCAGGGGTTTGCTGGGGCCAACGTCCTGACTTTC; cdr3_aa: CASSLGSQGFAGANVLTF
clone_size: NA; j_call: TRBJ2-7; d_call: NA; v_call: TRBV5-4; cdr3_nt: TGTGCCAGCAGCTTAAACAGGGTGGTCGAGCAGTACTTC; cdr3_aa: CASSLNRVVEQYF
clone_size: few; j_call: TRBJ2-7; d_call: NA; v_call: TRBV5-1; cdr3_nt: TGCGCCAGCAGAGTCGCCGGGGCGAGCTCCTACGAGCAGTACTTC; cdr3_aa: CASRVAGASSYEQYF
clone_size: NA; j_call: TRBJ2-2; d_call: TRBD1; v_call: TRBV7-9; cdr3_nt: TGTGCCAGCAGCCGCGACAGGGGAGTTTTAGGCACCGGGGAGCTGTTTTTT; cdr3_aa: CASSRDRGVLGTGELFF
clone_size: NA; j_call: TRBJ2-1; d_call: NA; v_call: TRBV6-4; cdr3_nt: TGTGCCAGCAGTGTCGGGCGTAGCGGCCGGCTCAATGAGCAGTTCTTC; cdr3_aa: CASSVGRSGRLNEQFF